One sample yielded the 2 T cell receptor beta chains listed below, sequenced in a study of cytomegalovirus exposure and HLA in healthy donors. The PCR ran on 60 Vbeta and 13 Jbeta primers. TCRdb's table, derived via immunoSEQ multiplex PCR, lists solely in-frame clones and lacks some. Seen here are some 130,000 clones, 73% observed once, and the top ten hold 1% to 1.5%. Sequencing used PBMCs. The source of these receptors is a woman in her 40s in good health and CMV-seronegative.

V is TRBV6-1 and J is TRBJ2-1, with 10 positions matching TRBD2. The CDR3 totals 17 residues. Germline CDR1 and CDR2: MNHNS and SASEGT. V lost 0 bases and J lost 7; bases outside the gene matches: 9. The CDR3 coding sequence is TGTGCCAGCAGTGAAGCGCTTGGGATTAGCGGGGGGAATGAGCAGTTCTTC. It specifies CASSEALGISGGNEQFF.

The chain has TRBV7-2 and TRBJ2-1; TRBD2 agrees at 7 bases. V shed 3 bases, J shed 9 bases, and the junction held 5 bases outside the gene matches. The germline V gene encodes CDR1 SGHTA and CDR2 FQGNSA. The CDR3 is made up of 13 amino acids. The DNA for the CDR3 is TGTGCCAGCAGCTTTACTAGCGTGGGTGAGCAGTTCTTC. Encoded protein: CASSFTSVGEQFF.